This T cell receptor (beta chain) emerged from a study of blood T cell repertoires in COVID-19. This clone was counted only a few times. This CDR3 comprises 16 residues. Germline V gene data show CDR1 as GTSNPN and CDR2 as SVGIG (reference sequence). V lost 0 bases and J lost 1, with 15 bases in between. The data were produced by immunoSEQ multiplex PCR, yet TCRdb's version contains in-frame clones alone and is incomplete. The repertoire holds approximately 190,000 clones, with over 70% as singletons. The chain joins TRBV30 to TRBJ1-2; D is possibly TRBD1 (6 bases). This TCR was sampled from a man between 60 and 75 years old with acute or convalescent COVID-19. The specimen was peripheral blood. The CDR3 bases are TGTGCCTGGAGTGTACGGGCGGGGGCGATTAACTATGGCTACACCTTC. Translated, it gives CAWSVRAGAINYGYTF.